The 30 T cell receptor beta chains listed next were all sequenced from one sample in a study of naive and memory T cell subsets. The SP2 primer and nested alpha and beta constant region primers amplified ligated cDNA in four rounds. TCRdb ran MiXCR on the 5' RACE reads and lists one entry per CDR3 protein. Of about 56,000 distinct CDR3 sequences listed, under 10% are singletons. The library had UMIs added by 3' ligation of an oligonucleotide to TCR cDNA. These TCRs come from a female donor in good health.

This clonotype has more than one count but fewer than ten. The rearrangement joins TRBV7-2 to TRBJ1-4; the D is unclear. V was cut by 6 bases and J by 8 bases, with 16 bases left in between. The germline V gene encodes CDR1 SGHTA and CDR2 FQGNSA. The CDR3 has 14 amino acids. As DNA, the CDR3 is TGTGCCAGCAGTACGATGGTAGCTGACGAAAAACTGTTTTTT. This codes for CASSTMVADEKLFF.

This clonotype was detected ten times or more. The CDR3 sequence is CASRGQANQPQHF. The CDR3 coding sequence is TGTGCCAGCAGGGGACAGGCTAATCAGCCCCAGCATTTT. The chain combines TRBV6-2 or TRBV6-3 with TRBJ1-5; 8 bases fit TRBD1. Germline CDR1 MNHEY, CDR2 SVGEGT. V lost 6 bases, J lost 4 bases, and 2 bases stayed unmatched. CDR3 length: 13 amino acids.

This clonotype was counted a few times. The chain combines TRBV7-3 with TRBJ2-3; possibly TRBD2 for D (6 bases). CDR1 and CDR2 from the germline V gene are SGHTA and FQGTGA. The CDR3 is made up of 17 amino acids. Trimming left V 1 base short and J 3 bases short, with 17 bases between. CDR3 nucleotides: TGTGCCAGCAGCTTAATCGGTCCGACGGCGGGGACAGATACGCAGTATTTT. Encoded protein: CASSLIGPTAGTDTQYF.

The table lists this clonotype with a few counts. The chain joins TRBV5-1 to TRBJ2-3, with a tentative D call TRBD2 (5 bases). The CDR3 sequence is 15 residues long. From germline, CDR1 is SGHRS and CDR2 YFSETQ. V dropped 0 bases and J dropped 3 bases, with 11 bases sitting between them. The CDR3 DNA is TGCGCCAGCAGCTTGGTCCCGGACTTAACAGATACGCAGTATTTT. Its translation is CASSLVPDLTDTQYF.

This chain joins TRBV20-1 and TRBJ2-7, with D unclear. CDR3 size: 12 residues. The V gene's germline CDR1 is DFQATT and CDR2 SNEGSKA (reference sequence). The CDR3 region is CSTKTNSYEQYF. In DNA form, the CDR3 reads TGCAGCACAAAGACGAACTCCTACGAGCAGTACTTC.

V and J are TRBV18 and TRBJ2-7; D is unresolved. V was trimmed by 0 bases and J by 2 bases, leaving 8 bases between them. Per the germline V gene, CDR1 is KGHSH and CDR2 is LQKENI. CDR3 length: 14 amino acids. This CDR3 is CASSPPRGTYEQYF. The CDR3 DNA reads as TGTGCCAGCTCACCACCGCGAGGAACCTACGAGCAGTACTTC.

J is TRBJ1-4 and V is TRBV27; TRBD1 is a possible D gene (6 bases). CDR3 length: 14 residues. Germline V lookup: CDR1 MNHEY, CDR2 SMNVEV (reference sequence). The V and J ends lost 5 bases and 8 bases respectively, with 15 bases between them. CDR3 nucleotides: TGTGCCAGCAGTCTCCGACAGGAGAGGGAAAAACTGTTTTTT. This translates into CASSLRQEREKLFF.

This clonotype showed up just a few times. The genes are TRBV5-1 and TRBJ2-1; perhaps D is TRBD1 or TRBD2 (5 bases each). CDR3 size: 15 residues. V was cut by 4 bases and J by 2 bases, with 13 bases left in between. Germline CDR1 is SGHRS and CDR2 is YFSETQ. CDR3 amino acids: CASSPTGTPYNEQFF. DNA of the CDR3: TGCGCCAGCAGCCCGACCGGGACCCCCTACAATGAGCAGTTCTTC.

This sequence joins TRBV20-1 and TRBJ2-1, with D possibly TRBD1 on 6 matching bases. The CDR3 loop spans 14 amino acids. Trimming removed 5 bases at V and 0 bases at J, with 11 bases between. Germline V CDR1 and CDR2: DFQATT, SNEGSKA (reference sequence). Here the CDR3 reads CSAVRGSSYNEQFF. The DNA of the CDR3 is TGCAGTGCTGTTAGGGGGAGCTCCTACAATGAGCAGTTCTTC.

The chain links TRBV7-9 to TRBJ2-7, with D tentatively TRBD1 or TRBD2 (5 bases each). V lost 5 bases and J 4 bases, leaving 18 bases between the germline ends. CDR1 and CDR2 (germline): SEHNR, FQNEAQ (reference sequence). The CDR3 spans 15 residues. The CDR3 DNA follows: TGTGCCAGCAGCCTCTCCGGGACGGGGATTTACGAGCAGTACTTC. Amino acid sequence: CASSLSGTGIYEQYF.

In the case of this clonotype: One end of the junction does not line up with germline, which may come from a read error. This chain joins TRBV7-2 and TRBJ1-2; D gene uncertain. This CDR3 has 15 amino acids. Germline CDR1 SGHTA, CDR2 FQGNSA. CDR3 DNA sequence: TGTGCCAGCAGCTTAGAGGCGCTGGCAAACTATGGCGACACCTTC. Translating it yields CASSLEALANYGDTF.

The chain combines TRBV6-5 with TRBJ2-1; 9 bases are a match to TRBD2. Germline lookup yields CDR1 MNHEY and CDR2 SVGAGI. This CDR3 is built from 17 residues. The trim removed 5 bases at V and 2 bases at J, leaving 10 bases unmatched. The CDR3 spells CASSRVQAGGPYNEQFF. The CDR3 DNA sequence: TGTGCCAGCAGTCGTGTTCAGGCGGGGGGGCCCTACAATGAGCAGTTCTTC.

This clonotype appeared many times. The V gene is TRBV13, the J gene TRBJ1-4; 8 bases map to TRBD1. Trimming took 6 bases from V and 8 from J; bases not matched to a gene: 11. This CDR3 region has 15 residues. From germline, CDR1 is PRHDT and CDR2 FYEKMQ (reference sequence). Here the CDR3 DNA reads TGTGCCAGCAGTTACGGCAGGGGGCGCGGGGAAAAACTGTTTTTT. Residues: CASSYGRGRGEKLFF.

This clonotype has just a few counts. The chain carries TRBV7-2 and TRBJ2-3, with 8 bases that match TRBD2. The germline V gene has CDR1 SGHTA and CDR2 FQGNSA. Trimming cost V 3 bases and J 8 bases; bases outside gene matches: 13. The CDR3 totals 16 residues. In DNA, the CDR3 is TGTGCCAGCAGCTTCGACGGGGTCAGGGCGGGGGGTACGCAGTATTTT. Translated: CASSFDGVRAGGTQYF.

This chain joins TRBV28 and TRBJ2-5; possible D gene TRBD2, 7 bases. The CDR3 covers 14 residues. Germline V gives CDR1 MDHEN, CDR2 SYDVKM. The V and J ends lost 5 bases and 2 bases respectively, with 12 bases between them. As DNA, the CDR3 is TGTGCCAGCAGTCCAGGGGACTATCAAGAGACCCAGTACTTC. This gives the protein CASSPGDYQETQYF.

This clonotype was counted ten times or more. V is TRBV6-6 and J is TRBJ1-3, with TRBD1 matching 8 bases. The CDR3 extends over 15 amino acids. V was pared by 6 bases and J by 2 bases, with 6 bases of the junction left unmatched. CDR1 MNHNY and CDR2 SVGAGI come from the germline V gene (reference sequence). This CDR3 is CASSFQGATGNTIYF. The CDR3, as DNA: TGTGCCAGCAGCTTTCAGGGGGCAACTGGAAACACCATATATTTT.

This clonotype was detected a few times. The chain recombines TRBV25-1 with TRBJ1-2, with D unclear. Per germline, CDR1 MGHDK and CDR2 SYGVNS. This CDR3 has 15 amino acids. The V gene lost 3 bases and the J gene lost 4 bases, with 15 bases spanning the gap. The CDR3 sequence: CASSEAANPFYGYTF. In DNA, the CDR3 is TGTGCCAGCAGTGAGGCCGCGAATCCATTCTATGGCTACACCTTC.

The chain links TRBV14 to TRBJ1-1; 8 bases are a match to TRBD1. Looked up from germline, CDR1 is SGHDN and CDR2 is FVKESK. The CDR3 is 16 residues long. The junction had 12 bases not matched to a gene; V was cut back by 9 bases and J by 0 bases. This CDR3 reads CASRTGTGKLNTEAFF. Here the CDR3 DNA reads TGTGCCAGTAGGACAGGGACAGGCAAATTGAACACTGAAGCTTTCTTT.

J is TRBJ1-5 and V is TRBV7-3, with a tentative D call TRBD1 (5 bases). Germline CDR1 SGHTA, CDR2 FQGTGA. This CDR3 has 13 residues. V lost 5 bases, J lost 9 bases, and 14 bases lay in between. The CDR3 here is CASSEGAGGPQHF. Here the CDR3 DNA reads TGTGCCAGCAGCGAGGGAGCGGGGGGGCCCCAGCATTTT.

This clonotype has ten or more counts. J is TRBJ1-2 and V is TRBV5-1; D might be TRBD1 (6 bases). V lost 2 bases and J lost 7, with 18 bases in between. Germline V CDR1 and CDR2: SGHRS, YFSETQ. This CDR3 has 15 residues. The CDR3 protein is CASSLLGTLFGGYTF. In nucleotides, the CDR3 is TGCGCCAGCAGCTTATTGGGGACACTCTTTGGTGGCTACACCTTC.

This clonotype was seen at least ten times. The CDR3 DNA follows: TGTGCCAGCAGTACCCACGGCCCCACTGAAGCTTTCTTT. As protein: CASSTHGPTEAFF. The chain recombines TRBV6-6 with TRBJ1-1, with unresolved D. This CDR3 is 13 amino acids long. V lost 5 bases to trimming and J lost 4 bases, with 11 bases between them. Germline assignment: CDR1 MNHNY and CDR2 SVGAGI (reference sequence).

This clonotype has more than one count but fewer than ten. V usage is TRBV6-6 and J usage is TRBJ1-4, with TRBD1 identical over 8 bases. J was trimmed by 6 bases and V by 6 bases; bases with no gene match: 6. The CDR3 contains 14 residues. Germline V gives CDR1 MNHNY, CDR2 SVGAGI (reference sequence). The CDR3 protein is CASRMTGVYEKLFF. CDR3 DNA sequence: TGTGCCAGCAGGATGACAGGGGTATATGAAAAACTGTTTTTT.

This clonotype was seen many times. The genes are TRBV27 and TRBJ2-7; the match to TRBD1 covers 9 bases. V shed 4 bases and J 5 bases; nucleotides not matched to a gene: 6. CDR1 and CDR2 (germline): MNHEY, SMNVEV (reference sequence). This CDR3 contains 14 residues. CDR3 nucleotides: TGTGCCAGCAGTTCTCGGGACAGGGTCAACGAGCAGTACTTC. This gives the protein CASSSRDRVNEQYF.

This clonotype was seen ten or more times. The J gene is TRBJ1-1, the V gene TRBV6-5; D not resolved. V was trimmed by 0 bases and J by 7 bases, leaving 9 bases between them. There are 13 residues in the CDR3. Germline V lookup: CDR1 MNHEY, CDR2 SVGAGI. CDR3 sequence: CASSYSNGLEAFF. The CDR3 DNA follows: TGTGCCAGCAGTTACTCGAATGGACTTGAAGCTTTCTTT.

This clonotype has ten or more counts. The gene calls are TRBV18 and TRBJ1-5; possible D gene TRBD1, 5 bases. With 6 bases removed from V and 5 bases from J, the gap between germline ends came to 14 bases. The CDR3 contains 14 residues. The germline V gene has CDR1 KGHSH and CDR2 LQKENI. The CDR3 loop is CASSPLGGDQPQHF. In nucleotides, the CDR3 is TGTGCCAGCTCCCCCCTCGGGGGGGATCAGCCCCAGCATTTT. The variable domain in full, completed from reference TRBV18 and TRBJ1-5, reads NAGVMQNPRHLVRRRGQEARLRCSPMKGHSHVYWYRQLPEEGLKFMVYLQKENIIDESGMPKERFSAEFPKEGPSILRIQQVVRGDSAAYFCASSPLGGDQPQHFGDGTRLSIL.

The rearrangement links TRBV19 to TRBJ2-3; D gene uncertain. The CDR3 runs to 14 residues. Germline CDR1 is LNHDA and CDR2 is SQIVND (reference sequence). Trimming stripped 5 bases from V and 4 bases from J, with 13 bases between. CDR3 sequence reads: CASSSRSCPDTQYF. DNA for the CDR3: TGTGCCAGTAGTTCCCGCTCTTGTCCAGATACGCAGTATTTT.

CDR3 sequence: CASSPLPGLAGNTDTQYF. The CDR3 coding sequence is TGCGCCAGCAGCCCCCTACCCGGACTAGCGGGAAACACAGATACGCAGTATTTT. The gene calls are TRBV5-1 and TRBJ2-3; 12 bases align to TRBD2. CDR1 is SGHRS, CDR2 YFSETQ, per germline. The trim removed 4 bases at V and 2 bases at J, leaving 11 bases unmatched. The CDR3 sequence is 18 residues long.

This clonotype was detected ten times or more. The chain uses TRBV28 and TRBJ1-1, with TRBD1 identical over 10 bases. V was pared by 4 bases and J by 4 bases, with 6 bases of the junction left unmatched. CDR1 MDHEN and CDR2 SYDVKM come from the germline V gene. This CDR3 region has 15 residues. The CDR3 spells CASSSSGQGITEAFF. The CDR3 nucleotides read TGTGCCAGCAGTTCGTCGGGACAGGGGATCACTGAAGCTTTCTTT.

This clonotype was seen ten or more times. The chain links TRBV4-2 to TRBJ1-1; the match to TRBD1 covers 10 bases. Trimming took 4 bases from V and 5 from J; bases not matched to a gene: 7. The CDR3 sequence is 15 residues long. CDR1 is LGHNA and CDR2 is YNFKEQ in the germline V gene. The CDR3: CASSPRTGGRTEAFF. CDR3 DNA sequence: TGTGCCAGCAGCCCTCGGACAGGGGGGAGGACTGAAGCTTTCTTT.

The V call is TRBV4-2, the J call TRBJ1-1; D gene unclear. The ends were cut back, 2 bases at V and 10 bases at J, with 29 bases in the middle. This CDR3 contains 18 residues. The germline gives CDR1 LGHNA, CDR2 YNFKEQ. The CDR3 nucleotides are TGTGCCAGCAGCCAAAACCCCCCGAGGAGGATAAAGTCTTCGGGAGCTTTCTTT. Amino acid sequence: CASSQNPPRRIKSSGAFF.